This TCR beta chain was recorded in a study of post-analysis software for immune sequencing data. For the study at large: The study covered relapsing-remitting, secondary progressive and progressive-relapsing courses of multiple sclerosis.

TCR beta cDNA libraries included unique molecular identifiers. T cells numbering 1 to 10 million yielded approximately 500,000 cDNA molecules. A single record per CDR3 protein comes from TCRdb applying MiXCR to the PCR reads. Here the sample spans about 430,000 distinct CDR3 sequences, 30% to 45% being singletons. The study's findings and limits: When the samples were clustered directly with F measure, those that had been prepared in the same batch showed strong co-clustering. In patients, TRBV5-6, TRBV5-1 and TRBV20-1 belonged to four or five TRBV segments found more frequently than in controls.

J was trimmed by 6 bases and V by 5 bases; bases with no gene match: 7. The CDR3 runs 14 residues. The germline V gene has CDR1 SEHNR and CDR2 FQNEAQ (reference sequence). Remarks on this clonotype: Its antigen is unidentified.

The source of this sequence is a girl aged 2 to 10 with multiple sclerosis. The genes are TRBV7-9 and TRBJ2-7; 10 nucleotides line up with TRBD1. The specimen was blood. The CDR3 nucleotides read TGTGCCAGCAGCCCGGGACAGGGGATAGGCGAGCAGTACTTC. Translated: CASSPGQGIGEQYF.